This TCR beta chain stems from a study of human T cells and chemical hapten exposure. Time point indicated: pre-sensitization, week 0. Treatment in this sample: therapeutic diphenylcyclopropenone sensitization with weekly scalp DPC. CDR3 size: 15 residues. Trimming took 2 bases from V and 5 from J, leaving 10 bases between them. Germline CDR1 reads KGHSH; CDR2 reads LQKENI. This clonotype was detected only a few times. Separate cDNA molecules received unique molecular identifiers, which the library attached to them. TCRdb reanalysed the RACE reads using MiXCR and keeps one entry per CDR3 protein. The sample shows some 84,000 distinct CDR3 sequences, 7.5% to 9.5% of them seen only once.

The source is a man between 35 and 55 years old with alopecia areata. Some clones in this sample may be carry-over from other donors' samples. Here the sequenced sample was whole blood, taken in connection with sensitization to the hapten diphenylcyclopropenone (DPC). The chain couples TRBV18 to TRBJ1-6; the D is unclear. The CDR3 loop is CASSPSESHNSPLHF. The DNA of the CDR3 is TGTGCCAGCTCACCATCAGAATCTCATAATTCACCCCTCCACTTT.